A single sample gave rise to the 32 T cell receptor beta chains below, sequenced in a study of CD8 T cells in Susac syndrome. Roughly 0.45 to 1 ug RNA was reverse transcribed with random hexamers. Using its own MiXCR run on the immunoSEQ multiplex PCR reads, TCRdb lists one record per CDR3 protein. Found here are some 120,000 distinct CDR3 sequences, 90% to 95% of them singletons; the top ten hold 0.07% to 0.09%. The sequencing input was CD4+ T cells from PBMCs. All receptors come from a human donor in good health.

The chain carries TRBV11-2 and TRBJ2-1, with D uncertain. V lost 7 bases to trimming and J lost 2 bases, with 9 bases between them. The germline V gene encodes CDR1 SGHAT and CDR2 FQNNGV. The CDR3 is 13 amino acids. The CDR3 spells CASTGEPYNEQFF. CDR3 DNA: TGTGCCAGCACCGGCGAACCCTACAATGAGCAGTTCTTC.

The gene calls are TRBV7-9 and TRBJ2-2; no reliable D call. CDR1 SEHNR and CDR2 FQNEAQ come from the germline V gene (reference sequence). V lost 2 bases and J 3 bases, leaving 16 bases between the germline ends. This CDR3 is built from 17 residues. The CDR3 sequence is CASSLRPRQPDTGELFF. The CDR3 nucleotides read TGTGCCAGCAGCTTAAGGCCTCGGCAGCCCGACACCGGGGAGCTGTTTTTT.

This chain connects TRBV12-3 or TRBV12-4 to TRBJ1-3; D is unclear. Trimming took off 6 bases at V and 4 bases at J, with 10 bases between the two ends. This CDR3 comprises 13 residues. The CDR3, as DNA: TGTGCCAGCAGACTCATGGGAGGAAACACCATATATTTT. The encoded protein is CASRLMGGNTIYF.

The CDR3 sequence is CASARESSYNEQFF. The CDR3 DNA follows: TGTGCCAGTGCACGGGAGTCGTCCTACAATGAGCAGTTCTTC. The chain combines TRBV19 with TRBJ2-1, with a weak D call TRBD2 (6 bases). Germline CDR1 reads LNHDA; CDR2 reads SQIVND (reference sequence). Trimming took off 8 bases at V and 1 base at J, with 12 bases between the two ends. The CDR3 runs 14 residues.

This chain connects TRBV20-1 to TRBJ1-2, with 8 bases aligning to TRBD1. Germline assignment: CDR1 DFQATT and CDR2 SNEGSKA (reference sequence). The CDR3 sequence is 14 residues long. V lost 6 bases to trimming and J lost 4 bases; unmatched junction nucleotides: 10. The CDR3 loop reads CSAIQGAARYGYTF. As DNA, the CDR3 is TGCAGTGCGATCCAGGGGGCCGCTCGCTATGGCTACACCTTC.

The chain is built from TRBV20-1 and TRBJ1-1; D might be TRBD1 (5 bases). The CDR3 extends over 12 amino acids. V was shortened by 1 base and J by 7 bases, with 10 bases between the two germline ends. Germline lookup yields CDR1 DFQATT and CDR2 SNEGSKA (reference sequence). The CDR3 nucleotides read TGCAGTGCTAGAGTCCAGGGTGGTGAAGCTTTCTTT. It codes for CSARVQGGEAFF.

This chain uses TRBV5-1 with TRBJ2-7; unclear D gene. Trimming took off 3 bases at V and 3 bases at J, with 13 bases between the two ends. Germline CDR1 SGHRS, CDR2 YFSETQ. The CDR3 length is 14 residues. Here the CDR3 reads CASSSGLGIYEQYF. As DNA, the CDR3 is TGCGCCAGCAGCTCGGGTCTGGGCATCTACGAGCAGTACTTC.

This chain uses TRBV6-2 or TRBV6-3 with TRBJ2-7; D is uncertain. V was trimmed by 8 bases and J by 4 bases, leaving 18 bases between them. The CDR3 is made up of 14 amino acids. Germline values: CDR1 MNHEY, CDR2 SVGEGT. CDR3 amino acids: CASLTPTTAYEQYF. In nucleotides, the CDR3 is TGTGCCAGCCTTACCCCGACAACGGCGTACGAGCAGTACTTC.

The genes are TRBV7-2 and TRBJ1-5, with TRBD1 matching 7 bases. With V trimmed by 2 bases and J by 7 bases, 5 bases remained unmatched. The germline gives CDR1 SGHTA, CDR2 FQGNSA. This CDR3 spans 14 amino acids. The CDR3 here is CASSLSDREQPQHF. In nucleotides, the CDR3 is TGTGCCAGCAGCTTATCCGACAGGGAACAGCCCCAGCATTTT.

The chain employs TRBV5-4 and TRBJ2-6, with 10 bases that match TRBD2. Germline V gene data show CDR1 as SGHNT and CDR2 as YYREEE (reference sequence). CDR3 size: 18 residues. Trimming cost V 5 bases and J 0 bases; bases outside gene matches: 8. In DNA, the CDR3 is TGTGCCAGCAGTCGTCCTAGCGGGGGTTACTCTGGGGCCAACGTCCTGACTTTC. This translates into CASSRPSGGYSGANVLTF.

The CDR3 protein is CAWRRTSGLYNEQFF. The CDR3 nucleotides are TGTGCCTGGAGGCGGACTAGCGGACTTTACAATGAGCAGTTCTTC. This chain links TRBV30 with TRBJ2-1; 10 bases agree with TRBD2. The CDR3 has 15 amino acids. Germline CDR1 is GTSNPN and CDR2 is SVGIG (reference sequence). Trimming cost V 3 bases and J 4 bases; bases outside gene matches: 6.

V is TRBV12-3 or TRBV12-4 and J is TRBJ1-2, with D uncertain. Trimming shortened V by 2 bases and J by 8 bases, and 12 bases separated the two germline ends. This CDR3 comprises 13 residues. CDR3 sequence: CASSLSGLLGYTF. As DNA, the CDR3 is TGTGCCAGCAGTTTATCGGGCCTGCTCGGCTACACCTTC.

The CDR3 DNA reads TGCGCCAGCAGCCAAGAGCCGGGAGTCCTCAACACAGATACGCAGTATTTT. Amino acids: CASSQEPGVLNTDTQYF. The chain carries TRBV4-3 and TRBJ2-3; TRBD2 is a possible D gene (6 bases). V lost 0 bases and J 2 bases, leaving 15 bases between the germline ends. The germline gives CDR1 LGHNA, CDR2 YSLEER. This CDR3 contains 17 residues.

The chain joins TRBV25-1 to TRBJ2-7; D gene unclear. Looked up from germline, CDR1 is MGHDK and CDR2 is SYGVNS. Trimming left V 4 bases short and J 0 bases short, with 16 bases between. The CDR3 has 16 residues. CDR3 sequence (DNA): TGTGCCAGCAGTGCCCTCTCGACACCCGTCTCCTACGAGCAGTACTTC. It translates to CASSALSTPVSYEQYF.

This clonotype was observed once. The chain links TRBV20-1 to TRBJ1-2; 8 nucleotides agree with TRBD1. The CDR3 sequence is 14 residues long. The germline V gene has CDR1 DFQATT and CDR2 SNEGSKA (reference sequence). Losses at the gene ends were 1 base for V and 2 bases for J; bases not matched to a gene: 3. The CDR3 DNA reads TGCAGTGCTAGAGTCCAGGGGGCCAACTATGGCTACACCTTC. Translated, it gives CSARVQGANYGYTF.

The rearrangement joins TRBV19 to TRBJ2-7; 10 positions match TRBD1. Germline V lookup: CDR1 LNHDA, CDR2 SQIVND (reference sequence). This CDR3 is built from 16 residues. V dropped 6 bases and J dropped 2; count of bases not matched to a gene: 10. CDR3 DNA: TGTGCCAGTAGCCTTTCTCCCGGGACAGGGGCCTACGAGCAGTACTTC. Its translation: CASSLSPGTGAYEQYF.

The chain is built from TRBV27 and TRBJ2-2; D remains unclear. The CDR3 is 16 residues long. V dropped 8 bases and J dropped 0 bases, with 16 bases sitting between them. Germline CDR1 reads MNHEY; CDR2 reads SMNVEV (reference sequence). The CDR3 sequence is CASCPWAGPNTGELFF. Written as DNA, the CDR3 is TGTGCCAGCTGCCCCTGGGCAGGACCGAACACCGGGGAGCTGTTTTTT.

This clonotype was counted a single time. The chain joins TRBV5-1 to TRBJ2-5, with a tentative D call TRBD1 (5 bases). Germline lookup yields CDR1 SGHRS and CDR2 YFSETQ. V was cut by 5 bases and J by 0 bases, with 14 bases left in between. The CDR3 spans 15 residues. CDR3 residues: CASSWTPPDQETQYF. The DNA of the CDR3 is TGCGCCAGCAGTTGGACACCACCCGACCAAGAGACCCAGTACTTC.

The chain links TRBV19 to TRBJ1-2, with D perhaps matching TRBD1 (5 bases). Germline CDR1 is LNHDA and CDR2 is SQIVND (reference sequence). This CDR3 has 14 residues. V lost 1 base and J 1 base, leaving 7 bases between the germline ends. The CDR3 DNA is TGTGCCAGTAGTATAGCACAGGTTAACTATGGCTACACCTTC. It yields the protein CASSIAQVNYGYTF. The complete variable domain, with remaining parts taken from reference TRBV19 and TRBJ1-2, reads DGGITQSPKYLFRKEGQNVTLSCEQNLNHDAMYWYRQDPGQGLRLIYYSQIVNDFQKGDIAEGYSVSREKKESFPLTVTSAQKNPTAFYLCASSIAQVNYGYTFGSGTRLTVV.

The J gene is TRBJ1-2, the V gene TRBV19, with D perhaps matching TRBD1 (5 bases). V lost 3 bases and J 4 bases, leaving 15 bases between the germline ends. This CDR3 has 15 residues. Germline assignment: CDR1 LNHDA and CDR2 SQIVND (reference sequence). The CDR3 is CASSMGTDSFYGYTF. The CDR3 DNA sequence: TGTGCCAGTAGTATGGGGACCGACTCTTTCTATGGCTACACCTTC.

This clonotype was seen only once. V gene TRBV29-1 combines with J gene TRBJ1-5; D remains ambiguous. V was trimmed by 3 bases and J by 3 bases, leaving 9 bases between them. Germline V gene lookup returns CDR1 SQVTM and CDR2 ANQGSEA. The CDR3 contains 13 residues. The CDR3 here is CSVEVGYNQPQHF. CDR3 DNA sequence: TGCAGCGTTGAGGTCGGTTACAATCAGCCCCAGCATTTT.

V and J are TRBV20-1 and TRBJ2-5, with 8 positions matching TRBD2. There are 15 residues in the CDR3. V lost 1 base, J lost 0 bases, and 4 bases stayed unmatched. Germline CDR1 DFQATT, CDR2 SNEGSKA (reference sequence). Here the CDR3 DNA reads TGCAGTGCTAGAGCCCCGGGACTAGACCAAGAGACCCAGTACTTC. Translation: CSARAPGLDQETQYF.

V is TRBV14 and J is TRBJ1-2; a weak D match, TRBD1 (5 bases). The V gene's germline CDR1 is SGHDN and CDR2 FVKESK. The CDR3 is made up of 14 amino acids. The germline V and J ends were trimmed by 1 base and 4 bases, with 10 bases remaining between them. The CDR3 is CASSQAPGIYGYTF. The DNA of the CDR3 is TGTGCCAGCAGCCAAGCGCCAGGGATCTATGGCTACACCTTC.

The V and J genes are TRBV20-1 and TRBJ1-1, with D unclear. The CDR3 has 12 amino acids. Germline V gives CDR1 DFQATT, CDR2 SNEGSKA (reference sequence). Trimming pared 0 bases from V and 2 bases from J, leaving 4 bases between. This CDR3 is CSARDLNTEAFF. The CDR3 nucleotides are TGCAGTGCTAGAGATCTAAACACTGAAGCTTTCTTT.

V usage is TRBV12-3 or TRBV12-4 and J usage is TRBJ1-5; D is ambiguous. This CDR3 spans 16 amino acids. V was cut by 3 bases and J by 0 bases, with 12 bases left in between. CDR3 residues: CASSFGSAYSNQPQHF. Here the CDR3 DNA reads TGTGCCAGCAGTTTTGGGTCGGCGTATAGCAATCAGCCCCAGCATTTT.

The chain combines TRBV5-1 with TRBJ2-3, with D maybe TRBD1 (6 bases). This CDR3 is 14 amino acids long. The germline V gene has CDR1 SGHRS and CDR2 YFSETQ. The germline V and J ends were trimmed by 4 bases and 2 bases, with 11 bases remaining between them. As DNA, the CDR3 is TGCGCCAGCAGCCCGGACAGCCACACAGATACGCAGTATTTT. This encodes CASSPDSHTDTQYF.

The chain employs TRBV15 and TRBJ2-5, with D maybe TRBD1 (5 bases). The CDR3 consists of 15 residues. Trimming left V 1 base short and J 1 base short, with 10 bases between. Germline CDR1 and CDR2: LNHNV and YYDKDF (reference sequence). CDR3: CATSRGGLAQETQYF. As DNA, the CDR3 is TGTGCCACCAGCAGAGGGGGCCTTGCCCAAGAGACCCAGTACTTC.

This CDR3 is CASSLSSGSPQETQYF. The CDR3 DNA reads TGCGCCAGCAGCTTGTCTAGCGGGAGTCCCCAAGAGACCCAGTACTTC. The chain joins TRBV5-1 to TRBJ2-5, with 10 bases lining up with TRBD2. Unmatched junction bases numbered 4, after V lost 1 base and J lost 1 base. Germline V gene data show CDR1 as SGHRS and CDR2 as YFSETQ. This CDR3 comprises 16 residues.

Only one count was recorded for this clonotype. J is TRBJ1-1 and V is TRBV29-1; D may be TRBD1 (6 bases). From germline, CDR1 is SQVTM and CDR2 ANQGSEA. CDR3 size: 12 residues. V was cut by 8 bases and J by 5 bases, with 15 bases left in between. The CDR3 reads CSLKQGRTEAFF. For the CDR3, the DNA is TGCAGCTTGAAACAGGGTCGGACTGAAGCTTTCTTT.

The CDR3 DNA reads TGTGCCAGCAGTCTCCCCCCAGGGGGCCTCGTGGGTACTGAAGCTTTCTTT. Translation: CASSLPPGGLVGTEAFF. The rearrangement uses TRBV6-2 or TRBV6-3 and TRBJ1-1; 8 bases agree with TRBD1. Germline trimming cut 5 bases from V and 5 bases from J; bases unmatched to any gene: 16. The CDR3 contains 17 residues. Germline lookup yields CDR1 MNHEY and CDR2 SVGEGT.

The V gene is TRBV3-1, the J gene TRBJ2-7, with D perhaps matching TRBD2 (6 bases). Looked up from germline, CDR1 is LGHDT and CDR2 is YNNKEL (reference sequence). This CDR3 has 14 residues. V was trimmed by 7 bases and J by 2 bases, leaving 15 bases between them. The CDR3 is CASNPQGGTYEQYF. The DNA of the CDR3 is TGTGCCAGCAACCCTCAGGGCGGGACCTACGAGCAGTACTTC.

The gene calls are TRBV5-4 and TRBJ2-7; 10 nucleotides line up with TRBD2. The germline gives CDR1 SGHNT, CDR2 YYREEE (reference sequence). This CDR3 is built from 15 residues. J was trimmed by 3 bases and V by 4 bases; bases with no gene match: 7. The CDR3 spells CASSPPASGSYEQYF. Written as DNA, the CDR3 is TGTGCCAGCAGCCCCCCAGCTAGCGGGAGCTACGAGCAGTACTTC. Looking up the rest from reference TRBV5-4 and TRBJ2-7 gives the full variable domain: ETGVTQSPTHLIKTRGQQVTLRCSSQSGHNTVSWYQQALGQGPQFIFQYYREEENGRGNFPPRFSGLQFPNYSSELNVNALELDDSALYLCASSPPASGSYEQYFGPGTRLTVT.